This T cell receptor (beta chain) was found in a study of blood T cell repertoires in COVID-19. The method was immunoSEQ multiplex PCR; TCRdb's version includes in-frame clones alone and lacks a portion of them. Among about 180,000 clones listed, around 85% were seen once. CDR1 is LNHNV, CDR2 YYDKDF, per germline (reference sequence). The CDR3 runs to 16 residues. V was trimmed by 0 bases and J by 7 bases, leaving 15 bases between them. A single count supports this clone. The specimen was peripheral blood. V gene TRBV15 combines with J gene TRBJ2-2, with TRBD2 as a possible D gene (5 bases). This clonotype was sampled from a man aged 45-65 years with active or convalescent COVID-19. The CDR3 loop is CATSRDQWVAGGELFF. CDR3 in DNA: TGTGCCACCAGCAGAGATCAGTGGGTGGCGGGCGGGGAGCTGTTTTTT.